Presented here are 4 T cell receptor beta chains from one specimen sequenced in a study of radiotherapy plus CTLA-4 blockade in lung cancer. The protocol was immunoSEQ multiplex PCR, while the TCRdb copy is restricted to in-frame clones and leaves out a portion. The sample contains 40,000 to 45,000 clones, about 70% of which appear only once. Sequenced material: peripheral blood, taken from a patient treated with radiotherapy plus ipilimumab. The receptors shown here come from a human donor with non-small cell lung cancer who had stable disease on radiotherapy plus ipilimumab.

This clone was observed once. The chain combines TRBV14 with TRBJ2-2; weak D call: TRBD1 (6 bases). Germline loops: CDR1 SGHDN, CDR2 FVKESK. The CDR3 runs 21 residues. The V and J ends lost 1 base and 2 bases respectively, with 26 bases between them. The DNA of the CDR3 is TGTGCCAGCAGCCAAGTATTTCCCGCCGAGGGACAAACCTCTAACACCGGGGAGCTGTTTTTT. Encoded protein: CASSQVFPAEGQTSNTGELFF.

The rearrangement joins TRBV13 to TRBJ2-1, with 12 bases that match TRBD2. CDR1 PRHDT and CDR2 FYEKMQ come from the germline V gene (reference sequence). The CDR3 is 16 amino acids. Germline trimming cut 0 bases from V and 13 bases from J; bases unmatched to any gene: 10. The CDR3 protein is CASSLGRWLAGGEQFF. Written as DNA, the CDR3 is TGTGCCAGCAGCTTAGGTCGTTGGCTAGCGGGGGGGGAACAGTTCTTC.

This clone was picked up one time. The chain carries TRBV7-9 and TRBJ2-7, with 7 bases aligning to TRBD1. V lost 6 bases to trimming and J lost 1 base; unmatched junction nucleotides: 9. Germline lookup yields CDR1 SEHNR and CDR2 FQNEAQ (reference sequence). The CDR3 has 15 residues. The CDR3 sequence is CASRQGPGGSYEQYF. The DNA for the CDR3 is TGTGCCAGCAGGCAGGGTCCAGGGGGATCCTACGAGCAGTACTTC.

The CDR3 nucleotides are TGTGCCTGGAGTGGCGGACAGTCCGGGGAGCTGTTTTTT. Amino acid sequence: CAWSGGQSGELFF. This chain uses TRBV30 with TRBJ2-2; a possible D gene is TRBD1 (6 bases). The CDR3 length is 13 residues. Between the trimmed V and J ends, which lost 1 base and 6 bases, there was a span of 9 bases. The V gene's germline CDR1 is GTSNPN and CDR2 SVGIG (reference sequence).